This T cell receptor beta chain was documented in a study of shared clonotypes between healthy human individuals. As for the study in general: The donor pool was made up of a couple of women and three men aged 18 to 49.

TCRdb's table, derived via immunoSEQ multiplex PCR, lists solely in-frame clones and lacks some. The sample records hundreds of thousands of clones, nearly 97% being singletons. Naive CD8 cells were CD45RO-negative, positively selected for CCR7, excluding terminally differentiated effector memory CD45RA+ cells. As regards this clone: Its antigen is not identified.

The CDR3 contains 16 residues. Germline V CDR1 and CDR2: LNHDA, SQIVND (reference sequence). Trimming took 5 bases from V and 4 from J, leaving 18 bases between them. Whole-study findings and limits: How much donors shared clonotypes was expected to be affected by sequencing depth. Estimated richness values were generally larger in naive subsets than in memory subsets.

The sequenced sample consisted of naive CD8+ T cells sorted from blood. The V gene is TRBV19, the J gene TRBJ2-1; a possible D gene is TRBD2 (6 bases). The sequence was collected from a woman between 25 and 40 years old in good health. DNA of the CDR3: TGTGCCAGTAGTCCTTCCCTGGGACTCCGATACAATGAGCAGTTCTTC. Amino acid sequence: CASSPSLGLRYNEQFF.